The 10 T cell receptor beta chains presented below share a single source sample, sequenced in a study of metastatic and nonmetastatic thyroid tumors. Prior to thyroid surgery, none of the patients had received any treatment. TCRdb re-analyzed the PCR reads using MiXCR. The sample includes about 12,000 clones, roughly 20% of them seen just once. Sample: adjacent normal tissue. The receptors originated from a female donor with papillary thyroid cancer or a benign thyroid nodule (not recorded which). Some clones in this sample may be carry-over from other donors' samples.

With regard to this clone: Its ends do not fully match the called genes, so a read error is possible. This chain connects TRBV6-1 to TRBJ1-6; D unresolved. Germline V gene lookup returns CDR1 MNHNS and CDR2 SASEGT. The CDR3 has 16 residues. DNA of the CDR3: TGTGCCAGCAGCCGTGAGCGGATGGACTATAATTCACCCCTCCAATTT. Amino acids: CASSRERMDYNSPLQF.

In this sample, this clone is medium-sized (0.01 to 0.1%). The CDR3, as DNA: TGTGCCAGCAGTTTAGCGATGGTGACAGGGAACTATGGCTACACCTTC. Translating gives CASSLAMVTGNYGYTF. The V call is TRBV12-3 or TRBV12-4, the J call TRBJ1-2; the match to TRBD1 covers 7 bases. The ends lost 0 bases at V and 2 bases at J; junction bases unmatched: 6. The length of the CDR3 is 16 residues.

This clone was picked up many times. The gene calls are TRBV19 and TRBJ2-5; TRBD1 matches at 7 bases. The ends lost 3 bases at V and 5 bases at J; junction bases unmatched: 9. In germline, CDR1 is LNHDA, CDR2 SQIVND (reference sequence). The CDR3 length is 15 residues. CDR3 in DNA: TGTGCCAGTAGTATCGCCGACAGGGCCGGGGAGACCCAGTACTTC. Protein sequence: CASSIADRAGETQYF.

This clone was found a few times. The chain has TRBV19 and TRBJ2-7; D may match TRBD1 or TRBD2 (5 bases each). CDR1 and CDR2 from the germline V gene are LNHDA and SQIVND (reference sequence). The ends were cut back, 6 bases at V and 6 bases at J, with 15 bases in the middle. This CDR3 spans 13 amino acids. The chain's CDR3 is CASSPGPRAEQYF. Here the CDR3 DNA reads TGTGCCAGTAGCCCGGGACCGCGCGCCGAGCAGTACTTC.

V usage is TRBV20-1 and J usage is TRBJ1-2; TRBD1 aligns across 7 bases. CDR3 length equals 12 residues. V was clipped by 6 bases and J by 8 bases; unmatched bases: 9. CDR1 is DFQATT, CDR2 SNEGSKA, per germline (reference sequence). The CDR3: CSAQKGANGYTF. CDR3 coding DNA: TGCAGTGCCCAAAAGGGGGCCAACGGCTACACCTTC.

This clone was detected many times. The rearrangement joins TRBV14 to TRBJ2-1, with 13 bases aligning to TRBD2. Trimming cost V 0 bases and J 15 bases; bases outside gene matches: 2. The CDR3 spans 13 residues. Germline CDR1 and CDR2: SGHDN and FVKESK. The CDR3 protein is CASSQETSGRGFF. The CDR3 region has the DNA TGTGCCAGCAGCCAAGAAACTAGCGGGAGGGGGTTCTTC.

The CDR3 nucleotides read TGCAGCATCCTACAGGGCCTACGGTGCTACACCTTC. Its protein is CSILQGLRCYTF. This chain links TRBV29-1 with TRBJ1-2, with D possibly being TRBD1 (6 bases). Germline V gene data show CDR1 as SQVTM and CDR2 as ANQGSEA. Between the trimmed V and J ends, which lost 8 bases and 9 bases, there was a span of 19 bases. CDR3 length: 12 residues. Complete variable domain (other parts from reference TRBV29-1 and TRBJ1-2): SAVISQKPSRDICQRGTSLTIQCQVDSQVTMMFWYRQQPGQSLTLIATANQGSEATYESGFVIDKFPISRPNLTFSTLTVSNMSPEDSSIYLCSILQGLRCYTFGSGTRLTVV.

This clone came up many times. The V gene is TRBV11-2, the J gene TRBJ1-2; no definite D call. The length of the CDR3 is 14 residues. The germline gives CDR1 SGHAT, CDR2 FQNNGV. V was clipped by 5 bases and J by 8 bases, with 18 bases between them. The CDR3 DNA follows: TGTGCCAGCAGCCCTCTGACCCGAGAGGACGGCTACACCTTC. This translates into CASSPLTREDGYTF.

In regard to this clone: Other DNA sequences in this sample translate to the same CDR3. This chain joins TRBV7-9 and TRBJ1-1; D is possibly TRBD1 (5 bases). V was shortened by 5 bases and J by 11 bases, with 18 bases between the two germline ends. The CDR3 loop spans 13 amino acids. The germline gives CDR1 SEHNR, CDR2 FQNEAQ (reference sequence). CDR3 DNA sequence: TGTGCCAGCAGCGACACTAAGGGACTTGAGGCTTTCTTT. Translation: CASSDTKGLEAFF.

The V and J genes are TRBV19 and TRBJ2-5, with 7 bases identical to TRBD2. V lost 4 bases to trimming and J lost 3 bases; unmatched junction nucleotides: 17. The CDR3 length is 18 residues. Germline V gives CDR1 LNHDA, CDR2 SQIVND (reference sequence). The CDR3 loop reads CASSTEEGRAGIKETQYF. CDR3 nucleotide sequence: TGTGCCAGTAGTACCGAGGAGGGAAGAGCGGGAATTAAAGAGACCCAGTACTTC. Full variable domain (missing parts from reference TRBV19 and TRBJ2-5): DGGITQSPKYLFRKEGQNVTLSCEQNLNHDAMYWYRQDPGQGLRLIYYSQIVNDFQKGDIAEGYSVSREKKESFPLTVTSAQKNPTAFYLCASSTEEGRAGIKETQYFGPGTRLLVL.